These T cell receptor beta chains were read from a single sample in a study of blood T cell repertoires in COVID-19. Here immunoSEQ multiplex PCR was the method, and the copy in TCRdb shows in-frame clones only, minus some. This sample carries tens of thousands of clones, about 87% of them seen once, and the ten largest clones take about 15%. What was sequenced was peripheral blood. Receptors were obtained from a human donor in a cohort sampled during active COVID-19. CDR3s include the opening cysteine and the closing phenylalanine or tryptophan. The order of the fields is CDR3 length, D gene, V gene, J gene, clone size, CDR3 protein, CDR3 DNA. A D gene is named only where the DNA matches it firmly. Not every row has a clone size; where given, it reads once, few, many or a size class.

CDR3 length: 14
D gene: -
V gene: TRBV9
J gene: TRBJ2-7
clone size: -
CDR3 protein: CASSGGQRAYEQYF
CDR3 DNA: TGTGCCAGCAGCGGAGGACAGAGAGCCTACGAGCAGTACTTC

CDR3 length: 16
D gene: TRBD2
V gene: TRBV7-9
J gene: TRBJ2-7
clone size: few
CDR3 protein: CASSLGSGGAWNEQYF
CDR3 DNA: TGTGCCAGCAGCTTAGGTAGCGGGGGGGCCTGGAACGAGCAGTACTTC

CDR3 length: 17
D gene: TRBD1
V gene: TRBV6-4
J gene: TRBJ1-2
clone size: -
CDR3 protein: CASSGYTGVAANYGYTF
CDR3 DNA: TGTGCCAGCAGCGGTTATACAGGGGTCGCAGCTAACTATGGCTACACCTTC

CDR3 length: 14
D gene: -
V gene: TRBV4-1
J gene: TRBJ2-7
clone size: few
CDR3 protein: CASSSRDTALEQYF
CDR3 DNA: TGCGCCAGCAGCAGTCGGGACACAGCTCTCGAGCAGTACTTC

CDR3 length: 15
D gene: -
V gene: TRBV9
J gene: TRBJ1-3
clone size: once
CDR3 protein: CASSVEGGAGNTIYF
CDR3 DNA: TGTGCCAGCAGCGTAGAGGGAGGAGCTGGAAACACCATATATTTT

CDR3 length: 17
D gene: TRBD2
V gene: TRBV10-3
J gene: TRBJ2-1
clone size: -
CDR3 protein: CAISERVAGGLYNEQFF
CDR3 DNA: TGTGCCATCAGTGAAAGGGTAGCGGGGGGGCTCTACAATGAGCAGTTCTTC

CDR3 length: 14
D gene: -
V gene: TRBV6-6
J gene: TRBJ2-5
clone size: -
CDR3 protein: CASSYDTGRETQYF
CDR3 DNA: TGTGCCAGCAGTTACGACACAGGCAGGGAGACCCAGTACTTC

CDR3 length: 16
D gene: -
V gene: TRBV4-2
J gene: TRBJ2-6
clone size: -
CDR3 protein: CASSQEAGSGANVLTF
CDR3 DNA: TGTGCCAGCAGCCAAGAGGCGGGTTCAGGGGCCAACGTCCTGACTTTC

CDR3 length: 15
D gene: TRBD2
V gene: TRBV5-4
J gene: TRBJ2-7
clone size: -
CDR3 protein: CASSLPAGGFDEQYF
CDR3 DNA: TGTGCCAGCAGCTTACCTGCGGGAGGGTTCGACGAGCAGTACTTC

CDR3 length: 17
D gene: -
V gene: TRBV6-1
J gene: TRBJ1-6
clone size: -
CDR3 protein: CASSEARGYGYNSPLHF
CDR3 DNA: TGTGCCAGCAGTGAAGCAAGAGGGTATGGCTATAATTCACCCCTCCACTTT

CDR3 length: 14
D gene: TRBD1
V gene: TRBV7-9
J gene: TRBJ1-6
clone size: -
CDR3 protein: CASSSGQGRTPLHF
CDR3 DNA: TGTGCCAGCAGCTCAGGACAGGGGAGGACACCCCTCCACTTT

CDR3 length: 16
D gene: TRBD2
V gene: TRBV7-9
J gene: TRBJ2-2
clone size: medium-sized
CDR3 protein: CASSFRAGANTGELFF
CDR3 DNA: TGTGCCAGCAGCTTTCGAGCGGGAGCGAACACCGGGGAGCTGTTTTTT

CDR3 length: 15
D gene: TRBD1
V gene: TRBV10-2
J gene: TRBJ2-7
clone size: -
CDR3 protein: CASSEWTGGLYEQYF
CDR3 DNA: TGCGCCAGCAGTGAATGGACAGGGGGTCTATACGAGCAGTACTTC

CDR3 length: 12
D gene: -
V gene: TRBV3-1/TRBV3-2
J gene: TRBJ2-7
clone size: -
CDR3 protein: CASSQVEREKYF
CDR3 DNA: TGTGCCAGCAGCCAAGTGGAACGGGAGAAGTACTTC

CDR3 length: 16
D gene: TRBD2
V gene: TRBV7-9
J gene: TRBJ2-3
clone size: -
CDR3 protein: CASSPTRLAGSDTQYF
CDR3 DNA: TGTGCCAGCAGCCCGACTCGGCTAGCGGGGTCAGATACGCAGTATTTT

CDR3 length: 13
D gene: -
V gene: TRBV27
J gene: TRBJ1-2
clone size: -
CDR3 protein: CASSRGANYGYTF
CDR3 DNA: TGTGCCAGCAGTCGGGGAGCTAACTATGGCTACACCTTC

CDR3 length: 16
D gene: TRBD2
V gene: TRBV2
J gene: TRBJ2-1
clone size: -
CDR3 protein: CASRETGTRMNNEQFF
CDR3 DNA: TGTGCCAGCAGGGAGACCGGGACTAGAATGAATAATGAGCAGTTCTTC

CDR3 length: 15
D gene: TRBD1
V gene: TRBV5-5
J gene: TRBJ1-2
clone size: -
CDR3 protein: CASSADGQGAYGYTF
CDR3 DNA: TGTGCCAGCAGCGCTGACGGACAGGGGGCTTATGGCTACACCTTC

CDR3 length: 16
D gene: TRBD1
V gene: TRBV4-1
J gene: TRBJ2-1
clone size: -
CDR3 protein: CASSQEATGGRDEQFF
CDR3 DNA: TGCGCCAGCAGCCAAGAAGCTACAGGGGGCCGAGATGAGCAGTTCTTC

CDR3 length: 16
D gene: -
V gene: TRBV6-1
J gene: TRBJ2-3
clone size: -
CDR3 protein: CASSEPAAASTDTQYF
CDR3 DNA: TGTGCCAGCAGTGAACCGGCGGCGGCTAGCACAGATACGCAGTATTTT

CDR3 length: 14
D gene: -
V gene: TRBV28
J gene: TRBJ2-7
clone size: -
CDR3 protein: CASTPGGGAYEQYF
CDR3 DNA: TGTGCCAGCACCCCTGGCGGGGGCGCTTACGAGCAGTACTTC

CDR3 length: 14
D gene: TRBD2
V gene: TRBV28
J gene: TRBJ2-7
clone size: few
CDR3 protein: CASKLGTSSPEQYF
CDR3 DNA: TGTGCCAGCAAGTTAGGGACTAGTTCGCCCGAGCAGTACTTC

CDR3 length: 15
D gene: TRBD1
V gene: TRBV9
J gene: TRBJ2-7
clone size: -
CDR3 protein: CASSAQTGFPYEQYF
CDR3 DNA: TGTGCCAGCAGCGCCCAGACAGGGTTCCCCTACGAGCAGTACTTC

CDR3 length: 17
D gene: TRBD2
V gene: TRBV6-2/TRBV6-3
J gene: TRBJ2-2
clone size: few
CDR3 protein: CASSYLVGTRYPGELFF
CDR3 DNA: TGTGCCAGCAGTTACCTGGTCGGGACTAGGTACCCCGGGGAGCTGTTTTTT

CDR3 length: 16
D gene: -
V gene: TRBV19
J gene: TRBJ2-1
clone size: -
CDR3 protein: CASSIRWQGPYNEQFF
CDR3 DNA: TGTGCCAGTAGTATTAGGTGGCAGGGGCCCTACAATGAGCAGTTCTTC

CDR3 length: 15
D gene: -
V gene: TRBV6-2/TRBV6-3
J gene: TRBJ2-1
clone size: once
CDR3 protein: CASSYSLDGMNEQFF
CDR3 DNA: TGTGCCAGCAGTTACTCGCTCGACGGGATGAATGAGCAGTTCTTC

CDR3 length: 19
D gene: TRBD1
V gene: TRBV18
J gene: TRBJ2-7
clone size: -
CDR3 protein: CASSPLGTGIAFFPYEQYF
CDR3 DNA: TGTGCCAGCTCACCATTAGGGACAGGTATAGCGTTCTTCCCCTACGAGCAGTACTTC

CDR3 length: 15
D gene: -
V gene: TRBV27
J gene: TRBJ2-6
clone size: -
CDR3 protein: CASSLWGAGANVLTF
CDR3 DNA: TGTGCCAGCAGTTTGTGGGGGGCTGGGGCCAACGTCCTGACTTTC

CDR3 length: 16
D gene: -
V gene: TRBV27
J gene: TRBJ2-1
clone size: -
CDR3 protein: CASRIRWEDSYNEQFF
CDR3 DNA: TGTGCCAGCAGGATCCGCTGGGAGGACTCCTACAATGAGCAGTTCTTC

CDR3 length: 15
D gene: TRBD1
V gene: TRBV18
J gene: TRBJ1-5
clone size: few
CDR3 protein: CASSPDRGGNQPQHF
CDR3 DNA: TGTGCCAGCTCACCGGACAGGGGGGGCAATCAGCCCCAGCATTTT

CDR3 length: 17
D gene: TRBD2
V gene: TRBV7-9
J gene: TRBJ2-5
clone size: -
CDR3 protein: CASSLEEVAGYQETQYF
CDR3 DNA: TGTGCCAGCAGCTTAGAAGAGGTAGCGGGGTACCAAGAGACCCAGTACTTC

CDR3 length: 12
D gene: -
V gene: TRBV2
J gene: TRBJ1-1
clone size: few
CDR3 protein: CASKRETGEAFF
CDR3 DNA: TGTGCCAGCAAAAGAGAGACAGGAGAAGCTTTCTTT

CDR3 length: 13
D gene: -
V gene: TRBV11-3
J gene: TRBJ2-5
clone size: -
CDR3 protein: CASSLGPKETQYF
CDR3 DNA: TGTGCCAGCAGCTTAGGCCCTAAAGAGACCCAGTACTTC

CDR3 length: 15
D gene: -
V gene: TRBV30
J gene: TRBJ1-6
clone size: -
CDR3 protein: CAWSVSSRGNSPLHF
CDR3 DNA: TGTGCCTGGAGTGTATCGTCCAGGGGAAATTCACCCCTCCACTTT

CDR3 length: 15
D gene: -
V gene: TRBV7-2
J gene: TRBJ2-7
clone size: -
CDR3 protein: CASSHSPGSSYEQYF
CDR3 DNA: TGTGCCAGCAGCCATAGTCCGGGGAGCTCCTACGAGCAGTACTTC

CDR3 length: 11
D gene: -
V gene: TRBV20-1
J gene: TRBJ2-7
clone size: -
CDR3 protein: CSARDSYEQYF
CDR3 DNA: TGCAGTGCTAGGGACAGCTACGAGCAGTACTTC

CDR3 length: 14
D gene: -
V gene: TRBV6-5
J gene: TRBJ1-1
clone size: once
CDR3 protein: CASSRSGVCTEAFF
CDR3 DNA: TGTGCCAGCAGCCGTTCAGGGGTGTGCACTGAAGCTTTCTTT

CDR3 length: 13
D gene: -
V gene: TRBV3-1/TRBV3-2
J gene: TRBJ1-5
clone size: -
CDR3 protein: CASSQGGDQPQHF
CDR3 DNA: TGTGCCAGCAGCCAGGGAGGGGATCAGCCCCAGCATTTT

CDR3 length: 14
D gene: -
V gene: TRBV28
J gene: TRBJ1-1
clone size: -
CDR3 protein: CASSPRADYYEAFF
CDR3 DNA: TGTGCCAGCAGCCCCCGGGCAGACTATTATGAAGCTTTCTTT

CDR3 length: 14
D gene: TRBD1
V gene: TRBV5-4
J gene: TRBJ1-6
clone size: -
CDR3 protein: CASSLQGSNSPLHF
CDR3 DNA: TGTGCCAGCAGCTTACAGGGGTCTAATTCACCCCTCCACTTT

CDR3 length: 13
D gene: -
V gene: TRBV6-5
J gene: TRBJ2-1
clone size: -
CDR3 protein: CASSGEEGNEQFF
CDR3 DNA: TGTGCCAGCTCCGGTGAGGAGGGTAATGAGCAGTTCTTC

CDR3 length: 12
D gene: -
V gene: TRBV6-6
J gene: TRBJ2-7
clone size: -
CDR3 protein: CASSGTSYEQYF
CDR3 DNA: TGTGCCAGCAGCGGGACTTCCTACGAGCAGTACTTC